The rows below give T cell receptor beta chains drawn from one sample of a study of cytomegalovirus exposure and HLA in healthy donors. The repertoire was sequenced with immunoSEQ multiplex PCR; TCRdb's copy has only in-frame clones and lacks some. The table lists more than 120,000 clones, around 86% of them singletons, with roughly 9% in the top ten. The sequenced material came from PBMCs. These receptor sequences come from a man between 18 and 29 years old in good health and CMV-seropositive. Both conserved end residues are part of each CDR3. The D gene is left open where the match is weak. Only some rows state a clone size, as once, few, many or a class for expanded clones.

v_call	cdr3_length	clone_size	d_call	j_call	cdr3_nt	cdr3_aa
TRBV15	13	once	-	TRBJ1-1	TGTGCCACCAGCCGGCCCGGGGGTACTGAAGCTTTCTTT	CATSRPGGTEAFF
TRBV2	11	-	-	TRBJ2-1	TGTGCCAGCAGGGCATCCTTGGAGCAGTTCTTC	CASRASLEQFF
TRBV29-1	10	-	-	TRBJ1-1	TGCAGCGTTAGCTCCGGGGAAGCTTTCTTT	CSVSSGEAFF
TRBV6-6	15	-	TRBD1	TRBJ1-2	TGTGCCAGCAGTCCTAATAAGGGACAGGGGTATGGCTACACCTTC	CASSPNKGQGYGYTF
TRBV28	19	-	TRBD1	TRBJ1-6	TGTGCCAGCAGTTTCGGGACAGGGGTTGGGAGCTCCTATAATTCACCCCTCCACTTT	CASSFGTGVGSSYNSPLHF
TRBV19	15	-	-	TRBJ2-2	TGTGCCAGTAGTAGTCACTATTTGTTCACCGGGGAGCTGTTTTTT	CASSSHYLFTGELFF
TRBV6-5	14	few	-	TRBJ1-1	TGTGCCAGCACCCCAGTCCCCGGGGGCACTGAAGCTTTCTTT	CASTPVPGGTEAFF
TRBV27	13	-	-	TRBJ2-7	TGTGCCAGCAGTTTGGAGGGGCCCTACGAGCAGTACTTC	CASSLEGPYEQYF
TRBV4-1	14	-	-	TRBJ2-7	TGCGCCAGCAGCCTTGTGGGGACTGACTACGAGCAGTACTTC	CASSLVGTDYEQYF
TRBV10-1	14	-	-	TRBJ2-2	TGCGCCAGCAGTGGACAGCGAGCCACCGGGGAGCTGTTTTTT	CASSGQRATGELFF
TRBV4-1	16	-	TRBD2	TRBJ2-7	TGCGCCAGCAGCCAAGAAGCTACTAGCGTAGGCTACGAGCAGTACTTC	CASSQEATSVGYEQYF
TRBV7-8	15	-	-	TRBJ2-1	TGTGCCAGCAGCTTTAATAGCGGTGCTAGGAATGAGCAGTTCTTC	CASSFNSGARNEQFF
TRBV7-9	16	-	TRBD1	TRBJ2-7	TGTGCCAGCAGCCGAGGGGTCGGGACAGCATCCTACGAGCAGTACTTC	CASSRGVGTASYEQYF
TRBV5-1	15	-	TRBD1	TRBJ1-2	TGCGCCAGCAGCAGAACGGGGGACAGCGTCTATGGCTACACCTTC	CASSRTGDSVYGYTF
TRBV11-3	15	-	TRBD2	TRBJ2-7	TGTGCCAGCGGCCCTAGCGGTTTAAGCTCCTACGAGCAGTACTTC	CASGPSGLSSYEQYF
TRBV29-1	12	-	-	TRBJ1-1	TGCAGCGTTGAATCGGGGAACACTGAAGCTTTCTTT	CSVESGNTEAFF
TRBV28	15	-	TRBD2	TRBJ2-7	TGTGCCAGCAGTCTGCCTGAAGCGGGGTCCTACGAGCAGTACTTC	CASSLPEAGSYEQYF
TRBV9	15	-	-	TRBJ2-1	TGTGCCAGCAGCGTAAGCAGGGCTACCGGGAATGAGCAGTTCTTC	CASSVSRATGNEQFF
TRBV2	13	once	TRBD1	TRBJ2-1	TGTGCCAGCAGTGAAGTTCAAGGGGGCGCTAAGTTCTTC	CASSEVQGGAKFF
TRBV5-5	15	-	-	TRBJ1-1	TGTGCCAGCAGCTATGTGGGAGTGGGGAACACTGAAGCTTTCTTT	CASSYVGVGNTEAFF
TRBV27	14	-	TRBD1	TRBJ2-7	TGTGCCAGCAGCTTGAGGGGGACAGACTACGAGCAGTACTTC	CASSLRGTDYEQYF
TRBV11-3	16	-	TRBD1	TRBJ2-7	TGTGCCAGCAGCGAAGCGACAGGGGGAGTGACCTACGAGCAGTACTTC	CASSEATGGVTYEQYF
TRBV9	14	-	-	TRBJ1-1	TGTGCCAGCAGCGTAGGAGAGGGTTTCACTGAAGCTTTCTTT	CASSVGEGFTEAFF
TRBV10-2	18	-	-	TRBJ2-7	TGCGCCAGCAGTGACCCCCAGGGAGAGAGGAGGGGTTATTACGAGCAGTACTTC	CASSDPQGERRGYYEQYF
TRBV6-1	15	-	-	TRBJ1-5	TGTGCCAGCAGTGGGTACAGTGGGAGCAATCAGCCCCAGCATTTT	CASSGYSGSNQPQHF
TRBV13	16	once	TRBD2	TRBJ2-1	TGTGCCAGCAGCTCTCCGCTAGCGGGAGTATACAATGAGCAGTTCTTC	CASSSPLAGVYNEQFF
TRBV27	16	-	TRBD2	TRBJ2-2	TGTGCCAGCAGTTTGATCCGGGAGGGCCTCACCGGGGAGCTGTTTTTT	CASSLIREGLTGELFF